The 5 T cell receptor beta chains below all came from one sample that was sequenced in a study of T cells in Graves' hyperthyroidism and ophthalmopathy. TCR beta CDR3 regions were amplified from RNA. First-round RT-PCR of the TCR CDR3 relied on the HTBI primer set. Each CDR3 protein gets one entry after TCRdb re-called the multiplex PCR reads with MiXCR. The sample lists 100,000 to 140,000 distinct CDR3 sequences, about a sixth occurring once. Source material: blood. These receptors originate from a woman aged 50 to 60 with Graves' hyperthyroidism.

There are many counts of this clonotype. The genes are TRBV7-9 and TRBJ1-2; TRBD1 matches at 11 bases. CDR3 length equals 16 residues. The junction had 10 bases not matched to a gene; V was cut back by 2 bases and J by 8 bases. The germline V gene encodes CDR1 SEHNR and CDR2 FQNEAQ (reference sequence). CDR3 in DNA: TGTGCCAGCAGCTTAATTCAAGGACAGGGGGCTCAGGGCTACACCTTC. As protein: CASSLIQGQGAQGYTF.

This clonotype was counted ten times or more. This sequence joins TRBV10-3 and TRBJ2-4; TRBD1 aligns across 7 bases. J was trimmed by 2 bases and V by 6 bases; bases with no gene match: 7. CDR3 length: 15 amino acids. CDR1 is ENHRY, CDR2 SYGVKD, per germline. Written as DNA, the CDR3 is TGTGCCATCAGACGGCAGGGGGTGTCCAAAAACATTCAGTACTTC. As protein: CAIRRQGVSKNIQYF.

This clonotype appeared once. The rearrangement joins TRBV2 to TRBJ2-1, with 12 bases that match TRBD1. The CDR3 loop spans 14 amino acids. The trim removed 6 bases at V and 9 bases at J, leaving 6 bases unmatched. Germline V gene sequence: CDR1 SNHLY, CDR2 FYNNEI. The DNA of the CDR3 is TGTGCCAGCAGCGGGGGGACAGGGGGCAGTGAGCAGTTCTTC. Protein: CASSGGTGGSEQFF. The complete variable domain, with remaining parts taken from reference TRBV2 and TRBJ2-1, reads EPEVTQTPSHQVTQMGQEVILRCVPISNHLYFYWYRQILGQKVEFLVSFYNNEISEKSEIFDDQFSVERPDGSNFTLKIRSTKLEDSAMYFCASSGGTGGSEQFFGPGTRLTVL.

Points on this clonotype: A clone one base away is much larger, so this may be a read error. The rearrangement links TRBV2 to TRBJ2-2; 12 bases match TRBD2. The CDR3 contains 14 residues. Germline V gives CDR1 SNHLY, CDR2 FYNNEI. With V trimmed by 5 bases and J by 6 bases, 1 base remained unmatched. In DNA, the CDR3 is TGTGCCAGCAGTCTAGCGGGAGGGGCCGGGGAGCTGTTTTTT. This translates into CASSLAGGAGELFF.

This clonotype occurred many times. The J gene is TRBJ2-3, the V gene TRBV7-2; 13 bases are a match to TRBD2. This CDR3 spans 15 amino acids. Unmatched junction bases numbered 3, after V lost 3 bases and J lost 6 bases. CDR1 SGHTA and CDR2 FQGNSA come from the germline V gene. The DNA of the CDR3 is TGTGCCAGCAGCTTCCGGACTAGCGGGAGTGATACGCAGTATTTT. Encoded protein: CASSFRTSGSDTQYF.